These 4 T cell receptor beta chains were all obtained from the same sample, sequenced in a study of T cell responses to AZD1222 COVID-19 vaccine (dated by TCRdb to the early 2020s). Receptor amplification or capture employed the immunoSEQ multiplex PCR assay. What TCRdb holds here is the immuneACCESS table cut down to in-frame rearrangements. Part of the clones is not present; checked against another copy, under half of the missing clones reflect an unresolved V gene, and the others are unexplained. The sample table holds 53,000 or so clones, of which approximately 89% were seen once. The ten largest clones represent about 21% of the sample. Taken with the paper, the label for time point translates to: baseline before first vaccination. The treatment or condition label, read with the paper, signifies: meningococcal conjugate vaccine given as trial control. Specimen: peripheral blood, collected on day 0 of MenACWY control vaccination. The receptors were sampled from an adult in good health.

The V gene is TRBV28, the J gene TRBJ2-3; 10 positions agree with TRBD2. The CDR3 spans 15 residues. The trim removed 7 bases at V and 4 bases at J, leaving 8 bases unmatched. Germline V CDR1 and CDR2: MDHEN, SYDVKM. The CDR3 DNA follows: TGTGCCAGCACCAAAGCGGGAGGGTTGGCAGATACGCAGTATTTT. Its translation is CASTKAGGLADTQYF.

The chain couples TRBV5-1 to TRBJ2-7; 9 bases are shared with TRBD1. The CDR3 has 15 amino acids. V trimming: 1 base; J trimming: 2 bases; junction bases outside the gene matches: 4. CDR1 is SGHRS, CDR2 YFSETQ, per germline. The CDR3 sequence: CASSLSGQGTYEQYF. The CDR3, as DNA: TGCGCCAGCAGCTTGTCGGGACAGGGCACCTACGAGCAGTACTTC. Using reference TRBV5-1 and TRBJ2-7 for the parts outside the CDR3, the full variable domain is KAGVTQTPRYLIKTRGQQVTLSCSPISGHRSVSWYQQTPGQGLQFLFEYFSETQRNKGNFPGRFSGRQFSNSRSEMNVSTLELGDSALYLCASSLSGQGTYEQYFGPGTRLTVT.

The chain links TRBV5-1 to TRBJ2-2; D is perhaps TRBD2 (6 bases). The CDR3 is made up of 15 amino acids. Germline CDR1 SGHRS, CDR2 YFSETQ. V gave up 0 bases and J gave up 3 bases, with 9 bases separating them. CDR3 region: CASSLDGGDTGELFF. For the CDR3, the DNA is TGCGCCAGCAGCTTGGACGGCGGGGACACCGGGGAGCTGTTTTTT.

The V gene is TRBV2, the J gene TRBJ1-2; D unclear. The CDR3 consists of 12 residues. Germline lookup yields CDR1 SNHLY and CDR2 FYNNEI. The V end lost 2 bases, the J end lost 8 bases, and 9 bases lay between the germline ends. The CDR3 nucleotides are TGTGCCAGCAGTGAAAGGCACGTCGGCTACACCTTC. It is translated as CASSERHVGYTF.